This T cell receptor beta chain was documented in a study of cytomegalovirus exposure and HLA in healthy donors. In the case of this clone: Antigen: not known.

Study-wide points: What TCR beta sequences reportedly achieved was accurate prediction of HLA-A and HLA-B alleles in most subjects. A later analysis showed that HLA-associated TCR beta chains had undergone more clonal expansion than equally common others.

There are 14 residues in the CDR3. Per the germline V gene, CDR1 is LNHDA and CDR2 is SQIVND (reference sequence). V was shortened by 3 bases and J by 5 bases, with 11 bases between the two germline ends. Primers included in the PCR were 60 Vbeta and 13 Jbeta primers. Sequenced by immunoSEQ multiplex PCR; TCRdb stores in-frame clones only, minus some. The sample contains approximately 160,000 clones, around 68% of which appear only once. The sequenced sample was PBMCs. The J gene is TRBJ2-1, the V gene TRBV19, with D perhaps matching TRBD1 (7 bases). This TCR derives from a man aged 45-65 years in good health and CMV-seronegative. The CDR3 coding sequence is TGTGCCAGTAGTATCCAGGGGGGAAACAATGAGCAGTTCTTC. It specifies CASSIQGGNNEQFF.